These 13 T cell receptor beta chains were sequenced from one sample in a study of identical twins. MiXCR was run by TCRdb on the 5' RACE reads, yielding one entry per CDR3 protein. There are some 210,000 distinct CDR3 sequences in the sample; roughly 15% occur only once, and about 38% lies in the top ten. The same data also went into a second study, on T cells expressing NK-cell markers.

Sample: CD8+ T cells sorted from blood. Receptor source: a woman between 18 and 29 years old in good health.

The DNA of the CDR3 is TGTGCCAGCAGCACAACGTCTTCCTCAGGGTACAACGAGCAGTACTTC. Its protein is CASSTTSSSGYNEQYF. The chain links TRBV7-9 to TRBJ2-7, with D possibly TRBD1 on 5 matching bases. V shed 5 bases and J shed 5 bases, with 22 bases lying between them. Looked up from germline, CDR1 is SEHNR and CDR2 is FQNEAQ (reference sequence). This CDR3 is built from 16 residues.

The chain joins TRBV2 to TRBJ2-7; D ambiguous. Trimming took 0 bases from V and 2 from J, leaving 5 bases between them. CDR1 and CDR2 from the germline V gene are SNHLY and FYNNEI. The CDR3 length is 13 residues. CDR3 bases: TGTGCCAGCAGTGAAGCGCTGACCTACGAGCAGTACTTC. Translating gives CASSEALTYEQYF.

This clonotype has more than one count but fewer than ten. The V call is TRBV11-2, the J call TRBJ2-2, with TRBD2 identical over 8 bases. In germline, CDR1 is SGHAT, CDR2 FQNNGV. Trimming cost V 6 bases and J 4 bases; bases outside gene matches: 7. The CDR3 has 15 residues. This CDR3 reads CASSALAGPTGELFF. In DNA, the CDR3 is TGTGCCAGCAGTGCGCTAGCGGGTCCCACCGGGGAGCTGTTTTTT.

The chain carries TRBV20-1 and TRBJ1-1; D remains unclear. Looked up from germline, CDR1 is DFQATT and CDR2 is SNEGSKA (reference sequence). V was shortened by 4 bases and J by 6 bases, with 9 bases between the two germline ends. CDR3 size: 11 residues. CDR3 amino acids: CSAIGGPEAFF. The CDR3 region has the DNA TGCAGTGCTATAGGTGGGCCTGAAGCTTTCTTT.

This clonotype was found a few times. V usage is TRBV20-1 and J usage is TRBJ2-7, with D unclear. The V end was cut by 6 bases, the J end by 4 bases, with 16 bases between. This CDR3 is 13 amino acids long. Germline values: CDR1 DFQATT, CDR2 SNEGSKA (reference sequence). The CDR3 protein is CSATTYLVYEQYF. As DNA, the CDR3 is TGCAGTGCAACAACATATCTAGTGTACGAGCAGTACTTC.

This clonotype was counted a few times. The chain combines TRBV11-1 with TRBJ2-6; D possibly corresponds to TRBD1 (6 bases). Trimming stripped 3 bases from V and 1 base from J, with 16 bases between. Germline CDR1 SGHAT, CDR2 FQDESV (reference sequence). The CDR3 is 18 amino acids. Here the CDR3 reads CASSFRKTGLSGANVLTF. The CDR3 DNA sequence: TGTGCCAGCAGCTTTCGAAAGACAGGACTTTCTGGGGCCAACGTCCTGACTTTC.

This clonotype has just a few counts. The chain joins TRBV13 to TRBJ2-7, with D perhaps matching TRBD1 or TRBD2 (6 bases each). This CDR3 contains 13 residues. Trimming pared 5 bases from V and 11 bases from J, leaving 19 bases between. Per the germline V gene, CDR1 is PRHDT and CDR2 is FYEKMQ (reference sequence). The CDR3 nucleotides read TGTGCCAGCAGCGCAGGAGGGGCAGGGGAGGAGTACTTC. Its protein is CASSAGGAGEEYF.

This clonotype was detected many times. The J gene is TRBJ2-7, the V gene TRBV7-9, with 8 bases matching TRBD2. From germline, CDR1 is SEHNR and CDR2 FQNEAQ (reference sequence). The CDR3 is 14 residues long. The V and J ends lost 5 bases and 3 bases, in that order; junction bases with no gene match: 6. The CDR3 spells CASSPPGLDYEQYF. CDR3 nucleotide sequence: TGTGCCAGCAGCCCTCCGGGACTAGACTACGAGCAGTACTTC.

The chain has TRBV29-1 and TRBJ1-2; no clear D. Germline assignment: CDR1 SQVTM and CDR2 ANQGSEA. The CDR3 has 14 amino acids. V was pared by 3 bases and J by 2 bases, with 13 bases between. The CDR3 is CSVEIGLQNYGYTF. CDR3 DNA: TGCAGCGTTGAGATTGGACTGCAAAACTATGGCTACACCTTC.

This clonotype has just a few counts. The V gene is TRBV9, the J gene TRBJ2-5; D ambiguous. The CDR3 is 13 residues long. Per germline, CDR1 SGDLS and CDR2 YYNGEE. V was cut by 2 bases and J by 1 base, with 6 bases left in between. CDR3 nucleotides: TGTGCCAGCAGCGTGTGGCCCCAAGAGACCCAGTACTTC. Amino acid sequence: CASSVWPQETQYF. The full variable domain, with the rest looked up from reference TRBV9 and TRBJ2-5, is DSGVTQTPKHLITATGQRVTLRCSPRSGDLSVYWYQQSLDQGLQFLIQYYNGEERAKGNILERFSAQQFPDLHSELNLSSLELGDSALYFCASSVWPQETQYFGPGTRLLVL.

This clonotype was counted only a few times. The gene calls are TRBV11-1 and TRBJ2-1; the match to TRBD2 covers 12 bases. V shed 5 bases and J 2 bases; nucleotides not matched to a gene: 19. The germline V gene has CDR1 SGHAT and CDR2 FQDESV (reference sequence). The CDR3 has 21 residues. CDR3: CASSHPVARTSGASTYNEQFF. The DNA of the CDR3 is TGTGCCAGCAGCCACCCGGTCGCTAGGACTAGCGGGGCGTCGACCTACAATGAGCAGTTCTTC.

There are many counts of this clonotype. The genes are TRBV5-1 and TRBJ2-6; 8 nucleotides align to TRBD1. The CDR3 length is 18 residues. J lost 0 bases, V lost 2 bases, and 7 bases had no gene match. Germline lookup yields CDR1 SGHRS and CDR2 YFSETQ. CDR3: CASSFQTGESSGANVLTF. In DNA, the CDR3 is TGCGCCAGCAGCTTTCAGACAGGGGAGAGCTCTGGGGCCAACGTCCTGACTTTC.

By frequency in the sample, this clonotype is medium-sized. The CDR3 DNA sequence: TGTGCCAGCAGCGCCGGAGGGCTACGGACTGAAGCTTTCTTT. Translation gives CASSAGGLRTEAFF. The chain uses TRBV9 and TRBJ1-1; D unclear. The V and J ends lost 3 bases and 5 bases respectively, with 14 bases between them. This CDR3 is built from 14 residues. CDR1 is SGDLS, CDR2 YYNGEE, per germline. The variable domain in full, completed from reference TRBV9 and TRBJ1-1, reads DSGVTQTPKHLITATGQRVTLRCSPRSGDLSVYWYQQSLDQGLQFLIQYYNGEERAKGNILERFSAQQFPDLHSELNLSSLELGDSALYFCASSAGGLRTEAFFGQGTRLTVV.